This passage covers 6 T cell receptor beta chains from one sample sequenced in a study of CD8 T cells in Susac syndrome. Random hexamers were used to reverse transcribe an amount of roughly 0.45 to 1 ug RNA. TCRdb fed the immunoSEQ multiplex PCR reads into MiXCR, producing one record per CDR3 protein. The sample has 150,000 to 160,000 distinct CDR3 sequences, 95% to 96% seen once. Sequencing used CD8+ T cells from PBMCs. Receptors originate from a human donor with multiple sclerosis.

The chain combines TRBV14 with TRBJ1-5; no clear D gene. Germline loops: CDR1 SGHDN, CDR2 FVKESK. CDR3 length: 14 residues. The V end lost 3 bases, the J end lost 1 base, and 7 bases lay between the germline ends. In DNA form, the CDR3 reads TGTGCCAGCAGCCACGTAGGGAGCAATCAGCCCCAGCATTTT. This encodes CASSHVGSNQPQHF. Supplemented by reference TRBV14 and TRBJ1-5, the full variable domain reads EAGVTQFPSHSVIEKGQTVTLRCDPISGHDNLYWYRRVMGKEIKFLLHFVKESKQDESGMPNNRFLAERTGGTYSTLKVQPAELEDSGVYFCASSHVGSNQPQHFGDGTRLSIL.

The chain combines TRBV3-1 with TRBJ1-1; D is uncertain. V was clipped by 6 bases and J by 0 bases, with 5 bases between them. The CDR3 sequence is 12 residues long. CDR1 and CDR2 (germline): LGHDT, YNNKEL (reference sequence). CDR3 in amino acids: CASSQLNTEAFF. In nucleotides, the CDR3 is TGTGCCAGCAGTCAACTGAACACTGAAGCTTTCTTT.

This chain links TRBV20-1 with TRBJ1-1, with a tentative D call TRBD1 (6 bases). This CDR3 spans 13 amino acids. Germline loops: CDR1 DFQATT, CDR2 SNEGSKA (reference sequence). With 3 bases removed from V and 4 bases from J, the gap between germline ends came to 12 bases. CDR3 nucleotide sequence: TGCAGTGCTAGGGAGGAGGGGGGCACTGAAGCTTTCTTT. It codes for CSAREEGGTEAFF.

The gene calls are TRBV29-1 and TRBJ2-2, with TRBD1 matching over 7 bases. J was trimmed by 3 bases and V by 6 bases; bases with no gene match: 13. Germline loops: CDR1 SQVTM, CDR2 ANQGSEA. This CDR3 is 16 amino acids long. CDR3 coding DNA: TGCAGCGTAGTTTCTTCAGGGGGAACAGACACCGGGGAGCTGTTTTTT. It codes for CSVVSSGGTDTGELFF.

The chain has TRBV7-8 and TRBJ2-7; TRBD1 matches at 9 bases. There are 14 residues in the CDR3. The V gene end was trimmed by 4 bases and the J gene end by 3 bases; junction bases not matched to a gene: 4. Germline lookup yields CDR1 SGHVS and CDR2 FQNEAQ. Here the CDR3 DNA reads TGTGCCAGCAGCTCCGGGACAGGGTACTACGAGCAGTACGTC. Amino acids: CASSSGTGYYEQYV.

CDR3 nucleotides: TGTGCCAGCAGGGGGACGGTAGGGTGGGAGAGTACGCAGTATTTT. As protein: CASRGTVGWESTQYF. The chain recombines TRBV11-2 with TRBJ2-3, with D tentatively TRBD1 or TRBD2 (5 bases each). Germline CDR1 SGHAT, CDR2 FQNNGV. The CDR3 is 15 residues long. Trimming removed 6 bases at V and 8 bases at J, with 21 bases between.